This is a list of T cell receptor beta chains from one sample in a study of cytomegalovirus exposure and HLA in healthy donors. The table came from immunoSEQ multiplex PCR; TCRdb's copy has only in-frame clones and leaves some out. This sample has 150,000 to 200,000 clones; less than 90% occur once, and the top ten carry about 0.25%. Sequencing input: PBMCs. The receptors derive from a boy aged 5-17 years in good health and CMV-seronegative. The CDR3 runs from the conserved cysteine through the conserved F or W. Fields, in order: V gene, J gene, clone size, D gene, CDR3 DNA, CDR3 protein. A D gene is named only where the DNA matches it firmly. Not all rows give a size; the values are once, few, many and, for expanded clones, a class.

v_call: TRBV19
j_call: TRBJ1-5
clone_size: NA
d_call: NA
cdr3_nt: TGTGCCAGTAGTATTCTGGGAGGTCAGCCCCAGCATTTT
cdr3_aa: CASSILGGQPQHF

v_call: TRBV7-9
j_call: TRBJ1-2
clone_size: few
d_call: NA
cdr3_nt: TGTGCCAGCAGCTTGGGCAAGGATGGCTACACCTTC
cdr3_aa: CASSLGKDGYTF

v_call: TRBV6-1
j_call: TRBJ1-1
clone_size: NA
d_call: NA
cdr3_nt: TGTGCCAGCAGTGAGATAGGAAGAGGCACTGAAGCTTTCTTT
cdr3_aa: CASSEIGRGTEAFF

v_call: TRBV19
j_call: TRBJ1-5
clone_size: NA
d_call: TRBD1
cdr3_nt: TGTGCCAGTAGTATCGAGCTAGGACAGGTAAATCAGCCCCAGCATTTT
cdr3_aa: CASSIELGQVNQPQHF

v_call: TRBV30
j_call: TRBJ2-4
clone_size: NA
d_call: TRBD2
cdr3_nt: TGTGCCTGGAGTGCCCTTATAGCGGGCCCCAAAAACATTCAGTACTTC
cdr3_aa: CAWSALIAGPKNIQYF

v_call: TRBV11-2
j_call: TRBJ2-7
clone_size: few
d_call: NA
cdr3_nt: TGTGCCAGCAGCTTAGTAGGGGGCTACGAGCAGTACTTC
cdr3_aa: CASSLVGGYEQYF

v_call: TRBV7-3
j_call: TRBJ2-7
clone_size: NA
d_call: TRBD1
cdr3_nt: TGTGCCAGCAGCCCGGGACAGGGGGCCTTCGAGCAGTACTTC
cdr3_aa: CASSPGQGAFEQYF

v_call: TRBV5-1
j_call: TRBJ2-3
clone_size: NA
d_call: TRBD2
cdr3_nt: TGCGCCAGCAGCCTGGGCCTAGCGGGAGGGAAAGATACGCAGTATTTT
cdr3_aa: CASSLGLAGGKDTQYF

v_call: TRBV7-9
j_call: TRBJ1-2
clone_size: NA
d_call: NA
cdr3_nt: TGTGCCAGCAGCTTACAGGCGGGTGGCGGTTATGGCTACACCTTC
cdr3_aa: CASSLQAGGGYGYTF

v_call: TRBV5-1
j_call: TRBJ2-1
clone_size: NA
d_call: TRBD1
cdr3_nt: TGCGCCAGCAAACAACCGGGACAGGGGGCAAATGAGCAGTTCTTC
cdr3_aa: CASKQPGQGANEQFF

v_call: TRBV5-6
j_call: TRBJ2-3
clone_size: NA
d_call: TRBD1
cdr3_nt: TGTGCCAGCAGCCCACAGGGGTTTTTCACAGATACGCAGTATTTT
cdr3_aa: CASSPQGFFTDTQYF

v_call: TRBV30
j_call: TRBJ2-5
clone_size: NA
d_call: TRBD1
cdr3_nt: TGTGCCCTACGTGGGGACAGCGCTAGGGAGACCCAGTACTTC
cdr3_aa: CALRGDSARETQYF

v_call: TRBV27
j_call: TRBJ2-2
clone_size: few
d_call: NA
cdr3_nt: TGTGCCAGCTCATTGGGGGCGAGCGTCACCGGGGAGCTGTTTTTT
cdr3_aa: CASSLGASVTGELFF

v_call: TRBV7-9
j_call: TRBJ2-7
clone_size: NA
d_call: NA
cdr3_nt: TGTGCCAGCACCTCCCCATCGGGGGGCGCGGGGGAGCAGTACTTC
cdr3_aa: CASTSPSGGAGEQYF

v_call: TRBV4-1
j_call: TRBJ2-3
clone_size: once
d_call: NA
cdr3_nt: TGCGCCAGCAGCCAAGGTCGGGGTACAGATACGCAGTATTTT
cdr3_aa: CASSQGRGTDTQYF

v_call: TRBV7-9
j_call: TRBJ1-1
clone_size: NA
d_call: NA
cdr3_nt: TGTGCCAGCAGTGGCCGGGAGAACACTGAAGCTTTCTTT
cdr3_aa: CASSGRENTEAFF

v_call: TRBV7-9
j_call: TRBJ1-2
clone_size: NA
d_call: NA
cdr3_nt: TGTGCCAGCAGCTTTACCACAGGGTACTATGGCTACACCTTC
cdr3_aa: CASSFTTGYYGYTF

v_call: TRBV10-3
j_call: TRBJ1-4
clone_size: few
d_call: TRBD1
cdr3_nt: TGTGCCTCGTCCGGGACAGGGATTGATGAAAAACTGTTTTTT
cdr3_aa: CASSGTGIDEKLFF

v_call: TRBV10-3
j_call: TRBJ1-2
clone_size: few
d_call: NA
cdr3_nt: TGTGCCATCAGTGAGTCAGGGGCCGGCTACACCTTC
cdr3_aa: CAISESGAGYTF

v_call: TRBV29-1
j_call: TRBJ2-7
clone_size: NA
d_call: NA
cdr3_nt: TGCAGCGTTGAAGGGGGTACGGGGGCCTACGAGCAGTACTTC
cdr3_aa: CSVEGGTGAYEQYF

v_call: TRBV5-1
j_call: TRBJ2-1
clone_size: NA
d_call: TRBD2
cdr3_nt: TGCGCCAGCAGCTTGGCGAGCGGGGGGGCCTTTAATGAGCAGTTCTTC
cdr3_aa: CASSLASGGAFNEQFF

v_call: TRBV7-3
j_call: TRBJ2-1
clone_size: NA
d_call: NA
cdr3_nt: TGTGCCAGCAGCCCCCCTGGAGGCGAGCAGTTCTTC
cdr3_aa: CASSPPGGEQFF

v_call: TRBV7-7
j_call: TRBJ2-1
clone_size: few
d_call: NA
cdr3_nt: TGTGCTAGCAGCTTTAGTTCCGCCACCTACAATGAGCAGTTCTTC
cdr3_aa: CASSFSSATYNEQFF

v_call: TRBV10-3
j_call: TRBJ2-5
clone_size: few
d_call: TRBD2
cdr3_nt: TGTGCCATCAGTGAGTCGGGGGGGCAAGAGACCCAGTACTTC
cdr3_aa: CAISESGGQETQYF

v_call: TRBV4-1
j_call: TRBJ1-3
clone_size: NA
d_call: TRBD1
cdr3_nt: TGCGCCAGCAGCCAAGCTCCGGACAGGTCAGCAAACACCATATATTTT
cdr3_aa: CASSQAPDRSANTIYF

v_call: TRBV4-1
j_call: TRBJ2-7
clone_size: NA
d_call: NA
cdr3_nt: TGCGCCAGCAGCCGTTTTAGCGGAAGCTCCTACGAGCAGTACTTC
cdr3_aa: CASSRFSGSSYEQYF

v_call: TRBV6-5
j_call: TRBJ1-5
clone_size: NA
d_call: TRBD1
cdr3_nt: TGTGCCAGCAGTTCATCGGGACAGGCCCGGACAGAGCCCCAGCATTTT
cdr3_aa: CASSSSGQARTEPQHF

v_call: TRBV7-9
j_call: TRBJ2-3
clone_size: once
d_call: NA
cdr3_nt: TGTGCCAGCAGCTCAAGACAGGTTAGAAGGACAGATACGCAGTATTTT
cdr3_aa: CASSSRQVRRTDTQYF

v_call: TRBV5-1
j_call: TRBJ1-1
clone_size: once
d_call: NA
cdr3_nt: TGCGCCAGCAGCTTAATTTCTTCAATACTGGCGGGGGCTACTGAAGCTTTCTTT
cdr3_aa: CASSLISSILAGATEAFF

v_call: TRBV4-3
j_call: TRBJ2-1
clone_size: NA
d_call: TRBD2
cdr3_nt: TGCGCCAGCAGCCAAGATGTCCGCGGGGGGGCGAGGGAGCAGTTCTTC
cdr3_aa: CASSQDVRGGAREQFF

v_call: TRBV15
j_call: TRBJ2-1
clone_size: NA
d_call: NA
cdr3_nt: TGTGCCACCAGCAGCCGCAAACACTCCTACAATGAGCAGTTCTTC
cdr3_aa: CATSSRKHSYNEQFF

v_call: TRBV5-4
j_call: TRBJ2-5
clone_size: NA
d_call: NA
cdr3_nt: TGTGCCAGCAGCTTGGCACTAGGGACACAAGAGACCCAGTACTTC
cdr3_aa: CASSLALGTQETQYF

v_call: TRBV11-3
j_call: TRBJ2-3
clone_size: NA
d_call: TRBD1
cdr3_nt: TGTGCCAGCAGCAAAGAGACAGGGGGCTTAGCAGATACGCAGTATTTT
cdr3_aa: CASSKETGGLADTQYF

v_call: TRBV29-1
j_call: TRBJ2-6
clone_size: NA
d_call: TRBD1
cdr3_nt: TGCAGCGCAACAGACAGGGGCGACTCTGGGGCCAACGTCCTGACTTTC
cdr3_aa: CSATDRGDSGANVLTF

v_call: TRBV7-3
j_call: TRBJ2-7
clone_size: NA
d_call: NA
cdr3_nt: TGTGCCAGCAGCTTAGGGGCAGGGGCCTACGAGCAGTACTTC
cdr3_aa: CASSLGAGAYEQYF

v_call: TRBV7-2
j_call: TRBJ1-6
clone_size: few
d_call: NA
cdr3_nt: TGTGCCAGCAGCTTAGCGACCGGGTCCGGGACAAATTCACCCCTCCACTTT
cdr3_aa: CASSLATGSGTNSPLHF

v_call: TRBV27
j_call: TRBJ2-1
clone_size: NA
d_call: TRBD2
cdr3_nt: TGTGCCAGCAGTTCCCACAGCGGGAGTTCGGGCAATGAGCAGTTCTTC
cdr3_aa: CASSSHSGSSGNEQFF

v_call: TRBV7-2
j_call: TRBJ1-6
clone_size: NA
d_call: NA
cdr3_nt: TGTGCCAGCAGCCGCGACAGGAGTTATTCACCCCTCCACTTT
cdr3_aa: CASSRDRSYSPLHF

v_call: TRBV29-1
j_call: TRBJ1-5
clone_size: NA
d_call: NA
cdr3_nt: TGCAGCGTTGGTCTAGGCAATCAGCCCCAGCATTTT
cdr3_aa: CSVGLGNQPQHF

v_call: TRBV18
j_call: TRBJ1-2
clone_size: NA
d_call: NA
cdr3_nt: TGTGCCAGCTCACCAGGGGGCCCTGACTATGGCTACACCTTC
cdr3_aa: CASSPGGPDYGYTF

v_call: TRBV5-4
j_call: TRBJ2-1
clone_size: NA
d_call: NA
cdr3_nt: TGTGCCAGCAGCTTGGAATCTAGCTATGCCTACAATGAGCAGTTCTTC
cdr3_aa: CASSLESSYAYNEQFF

v_call: TRBV5-6
j_call: TRBJ2-1
clone_size: NA
d_call: TRBD2
cdr3_nt: TGTGCCAGCAGCCATAGACTAGCGGTAAATTACAATGAGCAGTTCTTC
cdr3_aa: CASSHRLAVNYNEQFF

v_call: TRBV7-3
j_call: TRBJ2-2
clone_size: NA
d_call: NA
cdr3_nt: TGTGCCAGCAGCTTCGGAGTTAACACCGGGGAGCTGTTTTTT
cdr3_aa: CASSFGVNTGELFF

v_call: TRBV6-5
j_call: TRBJ1-5
clone_size: once
d_call: NA
cdr3_nt: TGTGCCAGCAGTTACGGACAGTCTCAGCCCCAGCATTTT
cdr3_aa: CASSYGQSQPQHF

v_call: TRBV7-2
j_call: TRBJ1-6
clone_size: NA
d_call: NA
cdr3_nt: TGTGCCAGCAGCTTCCCCAGGGCAGGATCACCCCTCCACTTT
cdr3_aa: CASSFPRAGSPLHF

v_call: TRBV30
j_call: TRBJ1-1
clone_size: NA
d_call: TRBD1
cdr3_nt: TGTGCCTGGGACAGGGTTACTGAAGCTTTCTTT
cdr3_aa: CAWDRVTEAFF

v_call: TRBV7-2
j_call: TRBJ1-4
clone_size: NA
d_call: NA
cdr3_nt: TGTGCCAGCAGCTTAGGAGCCAGGGTCTATGAAAAACTGTTTTTT
cdr3_aa: CASSLGARVYEKLFF

v_call: TRBV5-6
j_call: TRBJ1-1
clone_size: NA
d_call: TRBD1
cdr3_nt: TGTGCCAGCAGCTTGGGGGACAGGTACCCTGAAGCTTTCTTT
cdr3_aa: CASSLGDRYPEAFF

v_call: TRBV6-5
j_call: TRBJ1-2
clone_size: once
d_call: NA
cdr3_nt: TGTGCCAGCAGTTACTCATGGGCCGGCGGCTACACCTTC
cdr3_aa: CASSYSWAGGYTF

v_call: TRBV28
j_call: TRBJ2-5
clone_size: NA
d_call: TRBD2
cdr3_nt: TGTGCCAGCAGGTTTAGCGGGAGTGGTGAGACCCAGTACTTC
cdr3_aa: CASRFSGSGETQYF